These 5 T cell receptor beta chains were all obtained from the same sample, sequenced in a study of monozygotic twins with cystic fibrosis. The method was immunoSEQ multiplex PCR; TCRdb's version includes in-frame clones alone and lacks a portion of them. Of just under 20,000 clones in the sample, roughly 89% were seen once. Sequencing input: blood. Receptor source: a girl aged 2-10 years with cystic fibrosis.

V gene TRBV23-1 combines with J gene TRBJ1-6, with D hard to call. TRBV23-1 is assigned to the ORF class and has an uncertain function. Trimming cost V 0 bases and J 17 bases, with 14 bases left between them. This CDR3 comprises 13 residues. In DNA form, the CDR3 reads TGCGCCAGCAGTCAATCGCCCTTGGGAACCGTCCACTTT. The encoded protein is CASSQSPLGTVHF.

The chain links TRBV5-6 to TRBJ2-3; D uncertain. The CDR3 is 15 residues long. CDR1 SGHDT and CDR2 YYEEEE come from the germline V gene. Trimming took off 4 bases at V and 8 bases at J, with 20 bases between the two ends. CDR3 amino acids: CASSKSAGDFSTQYF. The CDR3 DNA is TGTGCCAGCAGCAAGTCGGCAGGTGATTTCAGTACGCAGTATTTT.

CDR3 protein: CASSLYPQLASSTGELFF. The CDR3 bases are TGTGCCAGCAGCTTATACCCCCAGCTAGCTTCGAGCACCGGGGAGCTGTTTTTT. The chain links TRBV7-3 to TRBJ2-2; a weak D match, TRBD2 (5 bases). V lost 2 bases, J lost 4 bases, and 20 bases lay in between. CDR3 length: 18 amino acids. The germline V gene encodes CDR1 SGHTA and CDR2 FQGTGA.

The gene calls are TRBV30 and TRBJ2-7, with D possibly being TRBD1 (6 bases). CDR3 size: 14 residues. CDR1 is GTSNPN and CDR2 is SVGIG in the germline V gene (reference sequence). V lost 0 bases to trimming and J lost 6 bases, with 15 bases between them. DNA of the CDR3: TGTGCCTGGAGTGTTGGACGGCAAGGGGGCGAGCAGTACTTC. Amino acids: CAWSVGRQGGEQYF.

This clone was detected once. The rearrangement joins TRBV5-1 to TRBJ1-1; D is uncertain. The CDR3 contains 15 residues. Germline-derived CDR1 and CDR2 are SGHRS and YFSETQ. V lost 1 base and J lost 5, with 15 bases in between. CDR3 loop: CASSLLFGLVTEAFF. CDR3 sequence (DNA): TGCGCCAGCAGCTTGTTATTTGGCCTGGTGACTGAAGCTTTCTTT.